These 30 T cell receptor beta chains originate from one sample sequenced in a study of post-analysis software for immune sequencing data. Tagging with unique molecular identifiers was a feature of the TCR beta cDNA libraries. One entry per CDR3 protein results from TCRdb running MiXCR on the PCR reads. The table has fewer than 700,000 distinct CDR3 sequences, 44% seen once. The study's findings and limits: Included in a set of about five TRBV segments more frequent in patients than controls were TRBV5-6, TRBV5-1 and TRBV20-1.

No cognate antigen is known for these TCRs. Material for sequencing was blood. These receptors were collected from a girl aged 10 to 17 with multiple sclerosis.

The chain uses TRBV20-1 and TRBJ2-3; D remains unclear. CDR1 and CDR2 (germline): DFQATT, SNEGSKA (reference sequence). Trimming cost V 2 bases and J 6 bases, with 12 bases left between them. The CDR3 has 13 amino acids. CDR3 nucleotide sequence: TGCAGTGCTAGACTGGACCTGGTCGATACGCAGTATTTT. Its protein is CSARLDLVDTQYF.

Details on this clonotype: The junction differs from germline at one of its ends, possibly a read error. The rearrangement links TRBV5-1 to TRBJ2-7; D might be TRBD2 (5 bases). Germline V gene data show CDR1 as SGHRS and CDR2 as YFSETQ. The CDR3 sequence is 13 residues long. The CDR3 here is CASSLEVSCEQYF. Here the CDR3 DNA reads TGCGCCAGCAGCCTGGAGGTCTCCTGCGAGCAGTACTTC.

The genes are TRBV6-1 and TRBJ2-7; D remains ambiguous. V lost 1 base and J 0 bases, leaving 4 bases between the germline ends. The CDR3 extends over 13 amino acids. The germline V gene has CDR1 MNHNS and CDR2 SASEGT. The CDR3 nucleotides read TGTGCCAGCAGTGAAGGTACCTCCTACGAGCAGTACTTC. Residues: CASSEGTSYEQYF.

The gene calls are TRBV7-9 and TRBJ2-1, with TRBD1 as a possible D gene (5 bases). CDR1 is SEHNR and CDR2 is FQNEAQ in the germline V gene (reference sequence). The CDR3 has 14 amino acids. Trimming removed 5 bases from V and 5 bases from J, with 13 bases in between. The CDR3 nucleotides are TGTGCCAGCAGCCCTAGTCTAGGGGACAATGAGCAGTTCTTC. This encodes CASSPSLGDNEQFF.

The rearrangement links TRBV18 to TRBJ2-3; 10 bases fit TRBD2. Germline assignment: CDR1 KGHSH and CDR2 LQKENI. The V segment lost 2 bases and the J segment 5 bases; nucleotides outside the gene matches: 10. The CDR3 consists of 17 residues. The chain's CDR3 is CASSPGTSAKFGDTQYF. As DNA, the CDR3 is TGTGCCAGCTCACCAGGGACTAGCGCCAAGTTCGGAGATACGCAGTATTTT. Based on the CDR3 plus reference TRBV18 and TRBJ2-3, the full variable domain is NAGVMQNPRHLVRRRGQEARLRCSPMKGHSHVYWYRQLPEEGLKFMVYLQKENIIDESGMPKERFSAEFPKEGPSILRIQQVVRGDSAAYFCASSPGTSAKFGDTQYFGPGTRLTVL.

This clonotype was counted between two and nine times. V gene TRBV5-1 combines with J gene TRBJ2-1, with 11 bases that match TRBD2. V lost 1 base to trimming and J lost 7 bases; unmatched junction nucleotides: 10. The CDR3 loop spans 17 amino acids. CDR1 SGHRS and CDR2 YFSETQ come from the germline V gene. The CDR3 loop is CASSLFVLAGGKNEQFF. CDR3 nucleotides: TGCGCCAGCAGCTTGTTTGTGCTAGCGGGAGGTAAAAATGAGCAGTTCTTC.

The chain has TRBV12-3 or TRBV12-4 and TRBJ2-7; a weak D match, TRBD2 (6 bases). V lost 5 bases and J lost 7, with 18 bases in between. The CDR3 loop spans 14 amino acids. The CDR3 sequence is CASSPTVRESEQYF. CDR3 DNA sequence: TGTGCCAGCAGTCCCACGGTCCGGGAGAGTGAGCAGTACTTC.

This chain joins TRBV12-3 or TRBV12-4 and TRBJ2-4; 16 bases map to TRBD2. The DNA end favors TRBJ2-7, so the J call may be wrong. The CDR3 length is 17 residues. The CDR3, as DNA: TGTGCCAGCAGCCCCGGGACTAGCGGGAGGGCTGTCAACGAGCAGTACTTC. Its translation is CASSPGTSGRAVNEQYF.

V and J are TRBV12-3 or TRBV12-4 and TRBJ2-3; 14 positions agree with TRBD2. J gave up 5 bases and V 6 bases, and 4 bases lay outside the gene matches. The CDR3 runs to 15 residues. CDR3 sequence (DNA): TGTGCCAGCAGGACTAGCGGGGGGGGCTTAGATACGCAGTATTTT. Amino acid sequence: CASRTSGGGLDTQYF.

The chain couples TRBV7-8 to TRBJ2-1; TRBD1 matches 8 bases. V was pared by 3 bases and J by 2 bases, with 6 bases of the junction left unmatched. The V gene's germline CDR1 is SGHVS and CDR2 FQNEAQ. The CDR3 runs 16 residues. The CDR3 bases are TGTGCCAGCAGCTTCGGAGGACAGGGAGCCTACAATGAGCAGTTCTTC. Translated, it gives CASSFGGQGAYNEQFF.

The chain combines TRBV3-1 with TRBJ2-1; D is unclear. The V end lost 0 bases, the J end lost 4 bases, and 10 bases lay between the germline ends. In germline, CDR1 is LGHDT, CDR2 YNNKEL (reference sequence). The CDR3 is 15 residues long. CDR3 loop: CASSQDRPEYNEQFF. The CDR3 DNA sequence: TGTGCCAGCAGCCAAGACAGGCCCGAGTACAATGAGCAGTTCTTC.

This chain connects TRBV11-2 to TRBJ2-5, with TRBD1 as a possible D gene (6 bases). The CDR3 spans 14 residues. Germline lookup yields CDR1 SGHAT and CDR2 FQNNGV. V was pared by 5 bases and J by 4 bases, with 14 bases between. DNA of the CDR3: TGTGCCAGCAGCCAAGACAGGATGGCAGAGACCCAGTACTTC. Its protein product is CASSQDRMAETQYF.

The CDR3 loop reads CASSYPAGANNEQFF. Here the CDR3 DNA reads TGCGCCAGCAGCTACCCAGCGGGGGCCAACAATGAGCAGTTCTTC. The chain uses TRBV5-1 and TRBJ2-1; TRBD2 matches 8 bases. This CDR3 is built from 15 residues. V gave up 3 bases and J gave up 5 bases; unmatched junction bases: 7. The V gene's germline CDR1 is SGHRS and CDR2 YFSETQ.

This clonotype came up a few times. V and J are TRBV6-5 and TRBJ2-7; 9 positions match TRBD1. The CDR3 is 15 residues long. Germline V gene sequence: CDR1 MNHEY, CDR2 SVGAGI. V gave up 6 bases and J gave up 5 bases; unmatched junction bases: 11. Here the CDR3 DNA reads TGTGCCAGCAGGCTACCGGGACAGGGAACCAACGAGCAGTACTTC. Residues: CASRLPGQGTNEQYF.

This clonotype was found a few times. A read error may account for a junction end that differs from germline. V gene TRBV6-4 combines with J gene TRBJ2-1; D is perhaps TRBD2 (5 bases). CDR3 length equals 13 residues. Germline V gene data show CDR1 as MRHNA and CDR2 as SNTAGT. The CDR3, as DNA: TGTGCCAGCAGCCGGACTGGCAACAACGAGCAGTTCTTC. Translated, it gives CASSRTGNNEQFF.

The chain joins TRBV13 to TRBJ2-1, with D possibly matching TRBD2 (5 bases). V was cut by 6 bases and J by 8 bases, with 14 bases left in between. The CDR3 has 13 amino acids. CDR1 and CDR2 (germline): PRHDT, FYEKMQ (reference sequence). The CDR3 DNA reads as TGTGCCAGCAGGGCCACGGGGTCGGATGAGCAGTTCTTC. It yields the protein CASRATGSDEQFF.

The V call is TRBV5-1, the J call TRBJ2-4; 7 nucleotides line up with TRBD1. The DNA matches TRBJ2-7 better at its end, which makes the J call doubtful. CDR3 length: 16 amino acids. Germline V lookup: CDR1 SGHRS, CDR2 YFSETQ. CDR3 region: CASSLGLGTVTYEQYF. The CDR3 DNA follows: TGCGCCAGCAGCTTGGGGTTAGGGACAGTAACCTACGAGCAGTACTTC.

This clonotype was observed a handful of times. The chain uses TRBV5-6 and TRBJ2-3; D not resolved. V lost 4 bases to trimming and J lost 8 bases, with 8 bases between them. Germline V CDR1 and CDR2: SGHDT, YYEEEE. This CDR3 spans 11 amino acids. CDR3 coding DNA: TGTGCCAGCAGCGGTGGACCTACGCAGTATTTT. Translated: CASSGGPTQYF.

The chain recombines TRBV6-4 with TRBJ1-1; TRBD1 agrees at 8 bases. This CDR3 region has 14 residues. Germline V gives CDR1 MRHNA, CDR2 SNTAGT. With 6 bases clipped from V and 7 bases from J, the junction kept 10 bases outside the gene matches. CDR3 sequence reads: CASRPTGGQNEAFF. As DNA, the CDR3 is TGTGCCAGCAGACCCACAGGGGGGCAAAATGAAGCTTTCTTT.

The chain uses TRBV9 and TRBJ2-5; D may match TRBD1 or TRBD2 (5 bases each). CDR3 length equals 15 residues. CDR1 is SGDLS and CDR2 is YYNGEE in the germline V gene. Trimming pared 0 bases from V and 1 base from J, leaving 10 bases between. Here the CDR3 reads CASSVGGVVQETQYF. CDR3 in DNA: TGTGCCAGCAGCGTAGGAGGGGTGGTCCAAGAGACCCAGTACTTC.

The sample holds one count of this clonotype. The chain recombines TRBV7-8 with TRBJ2-3; 11 bases map to TRBD1. The CDR3 length is 15 residues. The V segment lost 5 bases and the J segment 3 bases; nucleotides outside the gene matches: 4. Germline assignment: CDR1 SGHVS and CDR2 FQNEAQ. DNA for the CDR3: TGTGCCAGCAGCAAACGGGACAGGGGGACAGATACGCAGTATTTT. Translating gives CASSKRDRGTDTQYF. Filled out from reference TRBV7-8 and TRBJ2-3, the complete variable domain reads GAGVSQSPRYKVAKRGQDVALRCDPISGHVSLFWYQQALGQGPEFLTYFQNEAQLDKSGLPSDRFFAERPEGSVSTLKIQRTQQEDSAVYLCASSKRDRGTDTQYFGPGTRLTVL.

This clonotype was observed a few times. The V call is TRBV12-3 or TRBV12-4, the J call TRBJ2-1; 7 bases line up with TRBD1. Losses at the gene ends were 3 bases for V and 7 bases for J; bases not matched to a gene: 3. This CDR3 region has 13 residues. CDR3 sequence: CASSLTGSNEQFF. In DNA form, the CDR3 reads TGTGCCAGCAGTTTGACAGGGTCTAATGAGCAGTTCTTC.

This clonotype was detected ten times or more. The chain joins TRBV20-1 to TRBJ1-1; perhaps TRBD1 as D (5 bases). With 1 base removed from V and 3 bases from J, the gap between germline ends came to 9 bases. This CDR3 contains 13 residues. The germline CDR1 and CDR2 sequences are DFQATT and SNEGSKA (reference sequence). The CDR3: CSARGGGDTEAFF. The CDR3 coding sequence is TGCAGTGCTAGAGGGGGAGGGGACACTGAAGCTTTCTTT.

This clonotype was seen only a few times. The genes are TRBV7-9 and TRBJ2-7; 9 bases line up with TRBD1. The ends lost 4 bases at V and 5 bases at J; junction bases unmatched: 9. The CDR3 has 15 amino acids. The germline CDR1 and CDR2 sequences are SEHNR and FQNEAQ (reference sequence). The CDR3 protein is CASSSRRDRVHEQYF. The CDR3 DNA reads as TGTGCCAGCAGCTCCCGTCGGGACAGGGTCCACGAGCAGTACTTC.

This chain connects TRBV10-3 to TRBJ1-1; 7 nucleotides match TRBD1. CDR1 and CDR2 from the germline V gene are ENHRY and SYGVKD. This CDR3 contains 15 residues. With 4 bases clipped from V and 6 bases from J, the junction kept 11 bases outside the gene matches. The CDR3, as DNA: TGTGCCATCAGTGCCCAACAGGGGCTTGGGGCTGAAGCTTTCTTT. It is translated as CAISAQQGLGAEAFF.

This rearrangement joins TRBV5-1 to TRBJ2-7; 9 bases line up with TRBD2. Germline lookup yields CDR1 SGHRS and CDR2 YFSETQ. This CDR3 is built from 12 residues. Losses at the gene ends were 4 bases for V and 12 bases for J; bases not matched to a gene: 8. CDR3 amino acids: CASSPGSSGTYF. The DNA for the CDR3 is TGCGCCAGCAGCCCGGGTTCTAGCGGGACGTACTTC.

The chain links TRBV6-5 to TRBJ2-3; TRBD1 aligns across 7 bases. The CDR3 has 14 residues. The V segment lost 6 bases and the J segment 2 bases; nucleotides outside the gene matches: 5. Germline lookup yields CDR1 MNHEY and CDR2 SVGAGI. The CDR3 is CASRRQGDTDTQYF. For the CDR3, the DNA is TGTGCCAGCAGGAGGCAGGGGGACACAGATACGCAGTATTTT.

This clonotype was picked up a small number of times. The chain recombines TRBV10-3 with TRBJ2-5, with 10 bases lining up with TRBD1. The J call is doubtful: the DNA matches TRBJ2-7 better. Germline lookup yields CDR1 ENHRY and CDR2 SYGVKD. There are 15 residues in the CDR3. The CDR3 region has the DNA TGTGCCATCAGTGGTGAGGGGGGGACAGGGGACGAGCAGTACTTC. Protein product: CAISGEGGTGDEQYF.

This clonotype has a handful of counts. This chain uses TRBV12-5 with TRBJ2-7; TRBD2 might be the D (5 bases). V was cut by 5 bases and J by 0 bases, with 20 bases left in between. The CDR3 loop spans 17 amino acids. CDR1 is LGHNT, CDR2 FRNRAP, per germline. The CDR3 DNA sequence: TGTGCTAGTGGTCCCCCCCTGAGGAGGTTTGGCTCCTACGAGCAGTACTTC. It specifies CASGPPLRRFGSYEQYF.

This chain joins TRBV6-6 and TRBJ2-3; 7 bases agree with TRBD2. The CDR3 spans 16 residues. With 0 bases clipped from V and 2 bases from J, the junction kept 5 bases outside the gene matches. The germline V gene has CDR1 MNHNY and CDR2 SVGAGI (reference sequence). The CDR3 DNA is TGTGCCAGCAGTTACTCGGGCGGGAGCTACACAGATACGCAGTATTTT. It codes for CASSYSGGSYTDTQYF.